This record looks at one TCR beta chain sequence and its context. The sample holds one count of this clonotype. Its antigen remains undetermined. No base qualities exist here, and no much larger clone lies one base off it. Resting on one read, the evidence is weak. The CDR3 measures 15 amino acids from cysteine to phenylalanine. CDR3 DNA only is kept here, 45 bases in frame from base 1. From the germline V gene (reference sequence), CDR1 is SGHKS and CDR2 is YYEKEE. Clipping removes 3 bases from V and 8 bases from J, with 10 as the unmatched junction base count. This sample was included in a study of response to subunit inactivated influenza vaccine (dated by TCRdb to the late 2010s). Context from the whole study: The study used deep quantitative T cell receptor repertoire profiling to track responses to a trivalent subunit inactivated influenza vaccine. Study-wide conclusions, independent of this receptor: The authors proposed that each seasonal influenza vaccination may bring in only a limited number of new T cells.

Explained via the paper, the time point label denotes: 45 days after influenza vaccine administration. The library was generated by RT-PCR. Sequencer: Illumina HiSeq 2500. Starting from the raw public reads, TCRdb applied fastp trimming at Q25, assembled clones with MiXCR and retained in-frame beta chains. Each CDR3 protein gets just one entry, which takes the most common genes and DNA from the rows behind it. The sample table shows over 450,000 distinct CDR3 sequences, and 13% are seen once. Approximately 14% of the sample is in the top ten clones. The receptor was derived from a man aged 50 or older who received an inactivated influenza vaccine. Donor details come from another sample of the same person, matched by shared clones. The sequencing here drew on PBMCs from blood, taken 45 days after vaccination. This receptor chain uses TRBV5-5 and TRBJ2-5, with TRBD1 identical over 10 junction bases. The sequence in DNA is TGTGCCAGCAGCTGGGGACAGGGGATAGGAGATACCCAGTACTTC. Protein translation: CASSWGQGIGDTQYF.